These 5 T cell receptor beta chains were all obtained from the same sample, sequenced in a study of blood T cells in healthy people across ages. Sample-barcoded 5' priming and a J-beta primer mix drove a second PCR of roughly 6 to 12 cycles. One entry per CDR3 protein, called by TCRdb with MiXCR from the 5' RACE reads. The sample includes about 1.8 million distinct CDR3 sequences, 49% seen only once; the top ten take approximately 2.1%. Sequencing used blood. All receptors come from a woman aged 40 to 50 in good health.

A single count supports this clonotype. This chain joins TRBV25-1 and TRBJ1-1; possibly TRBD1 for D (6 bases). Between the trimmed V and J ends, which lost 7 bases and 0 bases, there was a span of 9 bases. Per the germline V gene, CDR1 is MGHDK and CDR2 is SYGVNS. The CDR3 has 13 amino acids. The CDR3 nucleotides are TGTGCCAGCATGGGACAATTGAACACTGAAGCTTTCTTT. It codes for CASMGQLNTEAFF.

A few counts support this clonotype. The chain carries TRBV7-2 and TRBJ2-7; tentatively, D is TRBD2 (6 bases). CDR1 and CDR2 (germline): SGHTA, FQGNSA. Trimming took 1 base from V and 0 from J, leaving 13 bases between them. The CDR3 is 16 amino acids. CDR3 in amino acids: CASSLGGGARSYEQYF. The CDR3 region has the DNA TGTGCCAGCAGCTTAGGCGGAGGGGCCCGCTCCTACGAGCAGTACTTC.

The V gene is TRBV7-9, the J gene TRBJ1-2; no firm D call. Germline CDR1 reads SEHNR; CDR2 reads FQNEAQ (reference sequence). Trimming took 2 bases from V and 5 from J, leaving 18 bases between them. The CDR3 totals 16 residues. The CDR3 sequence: CASSLRTARDLYGYTF. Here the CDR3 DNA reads TGTGCCAGCAGCTTACGGACTGCCAGAGACCTTTATGGCTACACCTTC.

Here the CDR3 DNA reads TGTGCCAGCAGAACGACAGGGAAAACCTACGAGCAGTACTTC. Amino acid sequence: CASRTTGKTYEQYF. This chain links TRBV28 with TRBJ2-7, with TRBD1 matching over 7 bases. There are 14 residues in the CDR3. The germline CDR1 and CDR2 sequences are MDHEN and SYDVKM. The J segment lost 2 bases and the V segment lost 6 bases, leaving 7 bases of the junction unmatched.

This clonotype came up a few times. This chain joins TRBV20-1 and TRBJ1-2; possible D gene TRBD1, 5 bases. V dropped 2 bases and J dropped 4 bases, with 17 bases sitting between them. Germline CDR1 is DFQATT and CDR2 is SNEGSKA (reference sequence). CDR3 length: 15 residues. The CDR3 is CSARTTGTSGYGYTF. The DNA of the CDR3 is TGCAGTGCTAGAACCACAGGAACGTCTGGCTATGGCTACACCTTC.